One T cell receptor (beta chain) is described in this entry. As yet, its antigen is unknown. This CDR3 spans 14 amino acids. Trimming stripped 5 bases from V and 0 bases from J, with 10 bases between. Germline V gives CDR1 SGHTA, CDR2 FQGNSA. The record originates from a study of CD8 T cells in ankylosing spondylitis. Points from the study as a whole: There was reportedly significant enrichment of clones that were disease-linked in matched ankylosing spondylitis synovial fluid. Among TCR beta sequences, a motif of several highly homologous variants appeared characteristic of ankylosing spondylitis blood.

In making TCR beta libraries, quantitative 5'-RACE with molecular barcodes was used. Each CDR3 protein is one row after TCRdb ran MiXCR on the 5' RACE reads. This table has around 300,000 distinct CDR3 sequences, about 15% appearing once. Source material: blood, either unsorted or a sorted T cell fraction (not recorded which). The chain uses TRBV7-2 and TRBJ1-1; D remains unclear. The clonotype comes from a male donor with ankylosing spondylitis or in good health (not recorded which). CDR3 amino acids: CASSPLQVNTEAFF. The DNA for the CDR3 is TGTGCCAGCAGCCCCCTTCAGGTGAACACTGAAGCTTTCTTT. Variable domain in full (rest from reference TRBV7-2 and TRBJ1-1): GAGVSQSPSNKVTEKGKDVELRCDPISGHTALYWYRQSLGQGLEFLIYFQGNSAPDKSGLPSDRFSAERTGGSVSTLTIQRTQQEDSAVYLCASSPLQVNTEAFFGQGTRLTVV.